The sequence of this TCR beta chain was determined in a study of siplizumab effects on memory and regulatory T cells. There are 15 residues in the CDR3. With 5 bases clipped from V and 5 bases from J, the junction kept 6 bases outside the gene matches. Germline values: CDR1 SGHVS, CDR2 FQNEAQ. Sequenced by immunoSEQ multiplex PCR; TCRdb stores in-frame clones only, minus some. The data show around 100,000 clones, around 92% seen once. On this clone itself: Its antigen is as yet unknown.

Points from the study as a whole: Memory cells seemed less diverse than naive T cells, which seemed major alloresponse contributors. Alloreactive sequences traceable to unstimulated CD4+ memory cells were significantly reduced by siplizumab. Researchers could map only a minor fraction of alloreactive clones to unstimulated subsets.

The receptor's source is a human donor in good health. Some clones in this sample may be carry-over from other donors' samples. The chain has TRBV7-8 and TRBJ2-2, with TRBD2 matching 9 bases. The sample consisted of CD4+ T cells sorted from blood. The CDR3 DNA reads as TGTGCCAGCAGCGTTAGCGGGAGTCTTACCGGGGAGCTGTTTTTT. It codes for CASSVSGSLTGELFF.